The present entry profiles one T cell receptor (beta chain) with its context. This sample stems from a study of blood T cell repertoires in COVID-19. V lost 2 bases, J lost 3 bases, and 7 bases lay in between. Per the germline V gene, CDR1 is GTSNPN and CDR2 is SVGIG (reference sequence). The CDR3 contains 12 residues. Ages ranged from roughly 18 to 95 years, with residence in 24 US areas. Each recovered donor of Cohort 3 presented with two negative PCRs, clearance, or symptom resolution. Per the original methods: Reference gene primer amplification yielded estimated nucleated cell counts. Libraries were prepared by immunoSEQ multiplex PCR; TCRdb keeps only in-frame clonotypes and omits some of them. The DNA was the basis for D and trimming; V, J and clone size are from that table. The sample yields hundreds of thousands of clones, approximately 90% seen once.

The receptor's source is a man aged 40-49 years who had recovered from COVID-19. The chain uses TRBV30 and TRBJ1-2; no clear D. Specimen: PBMCs or T cells enriched from blood (not recorded which). The CDR3 reads CAWSIRDYGYTF. The DNA of the CDR3 is TGTGCCTGGAGTATCCGGGACTATGGCTACACCTTC.